Presented here are 9 T cell receptor beta chains from one specimen sequenced in a study of PD-L1 blockade in urothelial cancer (dated by TCRdb to about 2017). Libraries were built with the immunoSEQ multiplex PCR assay. Held by TCRdb, this immuneACCESS table contains in-frame sequences only and omits some clones. Under half of the omission traces to an unresolved V gene where checked; the cause of the rest is unknown. Within this sample are about 80,000 clones, with approximately 86% of them counted one time only. The top ten hold about 6.2% of the sample. In light of the paper, this sample's time point label describes: pretreatment peripheral blood. The specimen was PBMCs, collected around atezolizumab (anti-PD-L1) treatment. The receptors come from a man aged 40-49 years with urothelial cancer.

This sequence joins TRBV29-1 and TRBJ2-5; maybe TRBD2 (6 bases). V lost 6 bases and J 5 bases, leaving 13 bases between the germline ends. There are 12 residues in the CDR3. The V gene's germline CDR1 is SQVTM and CDR2 ANQGSEA. The CDR3 sequence is CSVEGIGETQYF. DNA for the CDR3: TGCAGCGTGGAGGGTATCGGTGAGACCCAGTACTTC. The full variable domain, rest sourced from reference TRBV29-1 and TRBJ2-5, is SAVISQKPSRDICQRGTSLTIQCQVDSQVTMMFWYRQQPGQSLTLIATANQGSEATYESGFVIDKFPISRPNLTFSTLTVSNMSPEDSSIYLCSVEGIGETQYFGPGTRLLVL.

This chain joins TRBV27 and TRBJ1-1; D might be TRBD1 (5 bases). Germline V gene lookup returns CDR1 MNHEY and CDR2 SMNVEV (reference sequence). The ends were cut back, 5 bases at V and 5 bases at J, with 15 bases in the middle. This CDR3 spans 14 amino acids. The CDR3 is CASSPQGRATEAFF. CDR3 DNA sequence: TGTGCCAGCAGTCCTCAGGGTAGAGCAACTGAAGCTTTCTTT.

J is TRBJ1-3 and V is TRBV28; D ambiguous. Germline assignment: CDR1 MDHEN and CDR2 SYDVKM. This CDR3 comprises 14 residues. V lost 6 bases, J lost 7 bases, and 16 bases lay in between. CDR3 sequence: CASRTGSAGNTIYF. CDR3 nucleotides: TGTGCCAGCAGAACCGGGAGCGCCGGGAACACCATATATTTT.

This sequence joins TRBV20-1 and TRBJ2-5; D is possibly TRBD2 (5 bases). The CDR3 totals 11 residues. Trimming took 6 bases from V and 5 from J, leaving 10 bases between them. The germline CDR1 and CDR2 sequences are DFQATT and SNEGSKA (reference sequence). The CDR3, as DNA: TGCAGTGCGGCGCGAGGGGAGACCCAGTACTTC. This sequence encodes CSAARGETQYF.

The chain combines TRBV28 with TRBJ2-7; D might be TRBD1 (6 bases). CDR3 length equals 15 residues. Trimming pared 2 bases from V and 2 bases from J, leaving 13 bases between. CDR1 and CDR2 (germline): MDHEN, SYDVKM. The CDR3 region is CASSLKLGQPYEQYF. The CDR3 nucleotides read TGTGCCAGCAGTTTAAAGTTAGGACAGCCCTACGAGCAGTACTTC.

The chain has TRBV5-1 and TRBJ2-1; 8 nucleotides align to TRBD2. The CDR3 spans 12 residues. Trimming removed 6 bases from V and 7 bases from J; junction bases left unmatched: 3. Germline V CDR1 and CDR2: SGHRS, YFSETQ. DNA for the CDR3: TGCGCCAGCACCCCGGGGGGGAATGAGCAGTTCTTC. It translates to CASTPGGNEQFF.

This chain uses TRBV5-1 with TRBJ1-1; D unclear. This CDR3 is 15 amino acids long. V was shortened by 6 bases and J by 1 base, with 16 bases between the two germline ends. Germline CDR1 and CDR2: SGHRS and YFSETQ. The CDR3 spells CASNDLGGSNTEAFF. CDR3 in DNA: TGCGCCAGCAACGACTTAGGAGGGTCGAACACTGAAGCTTTCTTT.

The DNA of the CDR3 is TGTGCCAGCAGCCTCCGTGAAGGGGGGGCTGAGCAGTTCTTC. This gives the protein CASSLREGGAEQFF. The gene calls are TRBV6-6 and TRBJ2-1; tentative D call: TRBD2 (7 bases). V was pared by 6 bases and J by 9 bases, with 18 bases between. The CDR3 is 14 residues long. The germline gives CDR1 MNHNY, CDR2 SVGAGI (reference sequence).

The chain combines TRBV19 with TRBJ1-5; D is ambiguous. The V and J ends lost 1 base and 8 bases respectively, with 12 bases between them. The CDR3 contains 14 residues. The germline CDR1 and CDR2 sequences are LNHDA and SQIVND (reference sequence). CDR3 nucleotides: TGTGCCAGTAGTATAGGGAGGGAAGGTAAGCCCCAGCATTTT. This gives the protein CASSIGREGKPQHF. The full variable domain, rest sourced from reference TRBV19 and TRBJ1-5, is DGGITQSPKYLFRKEGQNVTLSCEQNLNHDAMYWYRQDPGQGLRLIYYSQIVNDFQKGDIAEGYSVSREKKESFPLTVTSAQKNPTAFYLCASSIGREGKPQHFGDGTRLSIL.